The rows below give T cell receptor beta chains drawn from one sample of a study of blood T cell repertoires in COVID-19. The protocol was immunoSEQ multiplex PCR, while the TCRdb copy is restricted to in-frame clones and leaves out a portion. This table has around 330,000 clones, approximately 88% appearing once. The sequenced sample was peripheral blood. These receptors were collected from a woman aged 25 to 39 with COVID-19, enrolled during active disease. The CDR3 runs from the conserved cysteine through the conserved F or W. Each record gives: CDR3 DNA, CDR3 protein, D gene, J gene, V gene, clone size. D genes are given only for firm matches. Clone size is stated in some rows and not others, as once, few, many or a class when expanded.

TGTGCCACCTCCGGGACAGGTTCCTTCGAGCAGTACTTC CATSGTGSFEQYF TRBD1 TRBJ2-7 TRBV19 .
TGTGCCAGTACGAACCCCAGCTCCTATAATTCACCCCTCCACTTT CASTNPSSYNSPLHF . TRBJ1-6 TRBV19 .
TGTGCCAGTAGACCTCAAGGGCGGGATACCGGGGAGCTGTTTTTT CASRPQGRDTGELFF . TRBJ2-2 TRBV19 .
TGTGCCAGCAGCTTAGTTCGTGGGGCCGGAGATACGCAGTATTTT CASSLVRGAGDTQYF . TRBJ2-3 TRBV7-2 .
TGTGCCAGCAGTTTGCGGGAGAACACTGAAGCTTTCTTT CASSLRENTEAFF . TRBJ1-1 TRBV27 .
TGCAGTGCTAGTCTCACTAGCGGGGCAGATACGCAGTATTTT CSASLTSGADTQYF TRBD2 TRBJ2-3 TRBV20-1 .
TGTGCCAGCAGTTTACTAGGGGCTAATCAGCCCCAGCATTTT CASSLLGANQPQHF . TRBJ1-5 TRBV27 .
TGTGCCAGCAGCTCAGAAGGTGGGAGGACTGAAGCTTTCTTT CASSSEGGRTEAFF . TRBJ1-1 TRBV7-2 .
TGTGCCAGCAGTTTATTGGCAGGGGGCAGGAACACTGAAGCTTTCTTT CASSLLAGGRNTEAFF TRBD1 TRBJ1-1 TRBV28 .
TGTGCCAGCACCGGCGGACAGGGCTCCTATAATTCACCCCTCCACTTT CASTGGQGSYNSPLHF TRBD1 TRBJ1-6 TRBV11-3 .
TGTGCCAGCAGTTACGGACAGGGGGCTTCCTATGGCTACACCTTC CASSYGQGASYGYTF TRBD1 TRBJ1-2 TRBV6-2/TRBV6-3 .
TGCGCCAGCAGCTCAGGACCCAACGGAGGGGGCGCTTATGGCTACACCTTC CASSSGPNGGGAYGYTF TRBD1 TRBJ1-2 TRBV5-1 .
TGTGCCAGCAGCCCGGGGTGGTATAGCAATCAGCCCCAGCATTTT CASSPGWYSNQPQHF . TRBJ1-5 TRBV9 .
TGTGCCAGCAGTGAAACTGGCTCAGGGAAGGATACGCAGTATTTT CASSETGSGKDTQYF . TRBJ2-3 TRBV2 .
TGTGCCAGCAGCCCCGCCAAGGGAGCGGGGCAGGGCACCGGGGAGCTGTTTTTT CASSPAKGAGQGTGELFF TRBD2 TRBJ2-2 TRBV11-2 .
TGCGCCAGCAGCTTGGTTGGGGGAGGGGATACGCAGTATTTT CASSLVGGGDTQYF TRBD2 TRBJ2-3 TRBV5-1 .
TGTGCCAGCAGTTTACGGTCCCCCGGGGAGCTGTTTTTT CASSLRSPGELFF . TRBJ2-2 TRBV27 .
TGTGCCAGCAGCCCACCAGGGATGACTGAAGCTTTCTTT CASSPPGMTEAFF . TRBJ1-1 TRBV7-9 .
TGCGCCTCCAAGCTTGGTTACAGTTCCTACGAGCAGTACTTC CASKLGYSSYEQYF . TRBJ2-7 TRBV5-1 once
TGTGCCACCAGGGGCGGGGGTGCTGAAGCTTTCTTT CATRGGGAEAFF . TRBJ1-1 TRBV27 .
TGTGCCAGTAGTATATTCGGGACACAGAACACCGGGGAGCTGTTTTTT CASSIFGTQNTGELFF . TRBJ2-2 TRBV19 .
TGCGCCAGCAGCTTGTCCAGGAACACTGAAGCTTTCTTT CASSLSRNTEAFF . TRBJ1-1 TRBV5-1 .
TGCGCCAGCAGATATGCAGGGGAAGGGACCGGGGAGCTGTTTTTT CASRYAGEGTGELFF . TRBJ2-2 TRBV5-1 .